The 11 T cell receptor beta chains below come from one sample, sequenced in a study of immune evolution from preneoplasia to lung adenocarcinoma. Here immunoSEQ multiplex PCR was the method, and the copy in TCRdb shows in-frame clones only, minus some. Among some 4,500 clones, roughly three quarters were seen once, and the ten largest hold approximately 6.6%. The sequenced sample was FFPE minimally invasive lung adenocarcinoma tissue. The receptors were gathered from a person aged 50 to 70 with lung adenocarcinoma.

This chain joins TRBV5-4 and TRBJ1-1, with TRBD1 matching 9 bases. This CDR3 contains 14 residues. Germline CDR1 and CDR2: SGHNT and YYREEE (reference sequence). V dropped 4 bases and J dropped 3; count of bases not matched to a gene: 4. The CDR3, as DNA: TGTGCCAGCAGCCGGGACAGGGCAGACACTGAAGCTTTCTTT. This gives the protein CASSRDRADTEAFF.

The chain recombines TRBV10-3 with TRBJ1-1; D uncertain. From germline, CDR1 is ENHRY and CDR2 SYGVKD. The CDR3 extends over 12 amino acids. V was clipped by 8 bases and J by 4 bases, with 11 bases between them. CDR3 sequence: CAIPNASTEAFF. CDR3 nucleotides: TGTGCCATCCCGAATGCAAGCACTGAAGCTTTCTTT.

The chain joins TRBV7-2 to TRBJ2-3; 7 bases align to TRBD2. The V gene end was trimmed by 2 bases and the J gene end by 2 bases; junction bases not matched to a gene: 4. This CDR3 region has 15 residues. Germline-derived CDR1 and CDR2 are SGHTA and FQGNSA. Here the CDR3 reads CASSLWGLSTDTQYF. The CDR3 nucleotides read TGTGCCAGCAGCTTATGGGGACTATCCACAGATACGCAGTATTTT.

This clone has only one observation. The chain carries TRBV6-6 and TRBJ1-5; D may be TRBD1 (6 bases). Germline loops: CDR1 MNHNY, CDR2 SVGAGI (reference sequence). Trimming left V 8 bases short and J 7 bases short, with 18 bases between. The CDR3 covers 14 residues. CDR3 protein: CASVAGTLGQPQHF. CDR3 sequence (DNA): TGTGCCAGCGTAGCCGGGACACTCGGGCAGCCCCAGCATTTT.

This clone was found once. The V and J genes are TRBV6-4 and TRBJ2-5, with D perhaps matching TRBD2 (5 bases). Matching the DNA end better, TRBJ2-7 makes the J call doubtful. CDR1 is MRHNA and CDR2 is SNTAGT in the germline V gene. The CDR3 has 14 residues. The CDR3 DNA is TGTGCCAGCAGCTTGGAGGCCAACTCCTACGAGCAGTACTTC. Its protein is CASSLEANSYEQYF.

The gene calls are TRBV6-1 and TRBJ1-6, with a weak D call TRBD1 (6 bases). Germline CDR1 MNHNS, CDR2 SASEGT. The CDR3 length is 14 residues. V lost 6 bases, J lost 2 bases, and 8 bases lay in between. This chain's CDR3 is CASSGTPYNSPLHF. CDR3 bases: TGTGCCAGCAGCGGGACACCCTATAATTCACCCCTCCACTTT.

This chain links TRBV6-1 with TRBJ2-6, with D possibly called TRBD1 or TRBD2 (5 bases each). The CDR3 length is 15 residues. V gave up 2 bases and J gave up 2 bases, with 7 bases separating them. Germline CDR1 MNHNS, CDR2 SASEGT. The CDR3 DNA reads TGTGCCAGCAGTGAAAGAGGGGCTGGGGCCAACGTCCTGACTTTC. Protein: CASSERGAGANVLTF.

This clone showed up just once. V usage is TRBV7-2 and J usage is TRBJ2-7; 8 bases are a match to TRBD2. Germline CDR1 is SGHTA and CDR2 is FQGNSA. The CDR3 totals 15 residues. Losses at the gene ends were 1 base for V and 2 bases for J; bases not matched to a gene: 4. Written as DNA, the CDR3 is TGTGCCAGCAGCTTAGAGGTAGCGGGACCCTACGAGCAGTACTTC. Its protein product is CASSLEVAGPYEQYF.

In its sample, this clone ranks as large (0.1 to 1%). Other DNA sequences in the same sample also yield this CDR3. The chain links TRBV7-6 to TRBJ1-1, with TRBD1 as a possible D gene (5 bases). Trimming took off 0 bases at V and 2 bases at J, with 7 bases between the two ends. From germline, CDR1 is SGHVS and CDR2 FNYEAQ. The CDR3 is 14 residues long. CDR3 sequence reads: CASSLAGVNTEAFF. The CDR3 DNA reads TGTGCCAGCAGCTTAGCAGGGGTCAACACTGAAGCTTTCTTT.

The chain is built from TRBV7-9 and TRBJ2-7; D remains unclear. Germline lookup yields CDR1 SEHNR and CDR2 FQNEAQ (reference sequence). V gave up 1 base and J gave up 0 bases, with 7 bases separating them. The CDR3 covers 14 residues. For the CDR3, the DNA is TGTGCCAGCAGCTTAGTTGGCGGCTCCTACGAGCAGTACTTC. This codes for CASSLVGGSYEQYF.

The chain links TRBV2 to TRBJ1-6, with TRBD1 identical over 8 bases. Looked up from germline, CDR1 is SNHLY and CDR2 is FYNNEI. This CDR3 is built from 16 residues. Trimming cost V 5 bases and J 8 bases; bases outside gene matches: 11. Written as DNA, the CDR3 is TGTGCCAGCAGTAAGTCACAAGCGGACAGGGATTCACCCCTCCACTTT. Its protein product is CASSKSQADRDSPLHF.